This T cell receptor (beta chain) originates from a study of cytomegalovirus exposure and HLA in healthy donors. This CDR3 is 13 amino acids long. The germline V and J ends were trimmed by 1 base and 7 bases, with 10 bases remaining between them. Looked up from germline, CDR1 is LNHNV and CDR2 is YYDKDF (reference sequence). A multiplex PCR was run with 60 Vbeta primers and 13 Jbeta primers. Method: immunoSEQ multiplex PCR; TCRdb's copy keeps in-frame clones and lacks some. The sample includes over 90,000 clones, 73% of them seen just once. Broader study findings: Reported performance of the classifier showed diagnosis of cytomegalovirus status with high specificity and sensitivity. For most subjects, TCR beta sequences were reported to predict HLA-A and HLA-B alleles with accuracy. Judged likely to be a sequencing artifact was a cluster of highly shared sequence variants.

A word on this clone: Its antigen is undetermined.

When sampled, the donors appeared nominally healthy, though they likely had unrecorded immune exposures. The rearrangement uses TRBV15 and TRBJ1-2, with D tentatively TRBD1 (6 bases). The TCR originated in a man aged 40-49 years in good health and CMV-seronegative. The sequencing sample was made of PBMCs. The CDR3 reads CATSRALRGGYTF. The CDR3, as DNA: TGTGCCACCAGCAGAGCGCTCAGGGGTGGCTACACCTTC.